The present T cell receptor (beta chain) was sequenced within a study of T cells in localized non-small cell lung cancer. About this clone itself: Its specificity is unknown.

Overall study findings and caveats: Uninvolved adjacent lung had higher T cell clonality than tumor and all other tissues. Longer overall survival associated with higher blood T cell density; shorter survival with higher adjacent-lung clonality.

This CDR3 is built from 15 residues. Germline V gene data show CDR1 as SGDLS and CDR2 as YYNGEE. V was pared by 0 bases and J by 3 bases, with 7 bases between. Profiled with immunoSEQ multiplex PCR; TCRdb holds only in-frame clones, not every one. The profile shows over 30,000 clones, 86% of them singletons. This material consisted of peripheral blood mononuclear cells, taken before any cancer treatment. The sequence was collected from an older male donor with stage II lung adenocarcinoma. The chain uses TRBV9 and TRBJ2-6; D is possibly TRBD2 (5 bases). The CDR3 here is CASSVAGGGANVLTF. DNA for the CDR3: TGTGCCAGCAGCGTAGCTGGAGGTGGGGCCAACGTCCTGACTTTC.